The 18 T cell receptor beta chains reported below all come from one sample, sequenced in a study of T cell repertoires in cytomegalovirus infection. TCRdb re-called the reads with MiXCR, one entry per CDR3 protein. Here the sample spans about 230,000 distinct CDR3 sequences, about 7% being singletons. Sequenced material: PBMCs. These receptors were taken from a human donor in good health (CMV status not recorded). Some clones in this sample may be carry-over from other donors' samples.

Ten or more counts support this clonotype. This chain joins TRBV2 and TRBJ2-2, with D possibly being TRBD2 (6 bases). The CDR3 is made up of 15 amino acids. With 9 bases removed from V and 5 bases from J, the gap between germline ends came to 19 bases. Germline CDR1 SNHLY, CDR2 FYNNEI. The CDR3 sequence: CARGVGGRSTGELFF. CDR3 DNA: TGTGCCAGGGGCGTGGGGGGTCGGAGTACCGGGGAGCTGTTTTTT.

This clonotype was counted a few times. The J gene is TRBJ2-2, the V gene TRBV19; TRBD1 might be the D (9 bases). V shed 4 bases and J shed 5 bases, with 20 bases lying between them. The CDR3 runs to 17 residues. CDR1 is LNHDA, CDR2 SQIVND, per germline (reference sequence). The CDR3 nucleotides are TGTGCCAGTAGTAAGGGACTAGGACAGGGGAAGACCGGGGAGCTGTTTTTT. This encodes CASSKGLGQGKTGELFF.

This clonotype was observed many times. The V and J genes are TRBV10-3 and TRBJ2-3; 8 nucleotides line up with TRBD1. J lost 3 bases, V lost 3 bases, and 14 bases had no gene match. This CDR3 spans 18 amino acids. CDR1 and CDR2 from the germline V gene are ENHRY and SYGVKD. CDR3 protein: CAISDPRTGNDQTDTQYF. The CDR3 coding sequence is TGTGCCATCAGTGACCCTAGGACAGGGAATGATCAGACAGATACGCAGTATTTT.

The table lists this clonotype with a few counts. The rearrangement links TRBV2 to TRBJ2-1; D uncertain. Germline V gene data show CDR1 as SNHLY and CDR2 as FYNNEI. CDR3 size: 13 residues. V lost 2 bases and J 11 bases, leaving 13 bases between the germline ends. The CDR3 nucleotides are TGTGCCAGCAGTGAAACCCCGGCGTATCAGCAGTTCTTC. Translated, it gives CASSETPAYQQFF. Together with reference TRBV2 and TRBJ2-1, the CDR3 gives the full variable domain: EPEVTQTPSHQVTQMGQEVILRCVPISNHLYFYWYRQILGQKVEFLVSFYNNEISEKSEIFDDQFSVERPDGSNFTLKIRSTKLEDSAMYFCASSETPAYQQFFGPGTRLTVL.

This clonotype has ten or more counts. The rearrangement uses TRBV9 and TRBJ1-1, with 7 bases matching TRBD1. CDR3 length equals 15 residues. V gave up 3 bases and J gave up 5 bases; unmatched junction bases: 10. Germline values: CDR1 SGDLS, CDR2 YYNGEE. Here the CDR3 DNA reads TGTGCCAGCAGCGCTGGGGGCAGGGGGTTGACTGAAGCTTTCTTT. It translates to CASSAGGRGLTEAFF.

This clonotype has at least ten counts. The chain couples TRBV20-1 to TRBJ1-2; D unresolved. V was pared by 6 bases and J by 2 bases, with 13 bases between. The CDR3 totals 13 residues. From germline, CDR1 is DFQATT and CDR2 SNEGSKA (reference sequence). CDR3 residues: CSAIDQRNYGYTF. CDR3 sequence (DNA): TGCAGTGCAATCGATCAGCGAAACTATGGCTACACCTTC.

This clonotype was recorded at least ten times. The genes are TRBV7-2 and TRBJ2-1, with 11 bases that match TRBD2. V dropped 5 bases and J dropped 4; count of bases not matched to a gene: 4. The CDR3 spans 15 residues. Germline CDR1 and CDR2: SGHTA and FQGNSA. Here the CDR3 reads CASSLTSGRYNEQFF. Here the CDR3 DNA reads TGTGCCAGCAGCCTCACTAGCGGGAGATACAATGAGCAGTTCTTC.

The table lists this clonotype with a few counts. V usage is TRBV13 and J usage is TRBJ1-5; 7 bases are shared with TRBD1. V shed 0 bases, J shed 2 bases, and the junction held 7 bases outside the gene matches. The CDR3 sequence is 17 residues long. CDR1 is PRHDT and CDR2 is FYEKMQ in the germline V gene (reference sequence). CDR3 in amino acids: CASSLGGTALGNQPQHF. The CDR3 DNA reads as TGTGCCAGCAGCTTAGGGGGGACAGCATTGGGCAATCAGCCCCAGCATTTT.

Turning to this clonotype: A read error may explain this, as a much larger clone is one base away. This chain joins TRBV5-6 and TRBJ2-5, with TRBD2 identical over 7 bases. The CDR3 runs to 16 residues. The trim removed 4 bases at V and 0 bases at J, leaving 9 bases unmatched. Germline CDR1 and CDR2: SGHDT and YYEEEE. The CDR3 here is CASSLRRGSYQETQYF. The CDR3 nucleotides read TGTGCCAGCAGCCTCCGGCGGGGGTCGTACCAAGAGACCCAGTACTTC.

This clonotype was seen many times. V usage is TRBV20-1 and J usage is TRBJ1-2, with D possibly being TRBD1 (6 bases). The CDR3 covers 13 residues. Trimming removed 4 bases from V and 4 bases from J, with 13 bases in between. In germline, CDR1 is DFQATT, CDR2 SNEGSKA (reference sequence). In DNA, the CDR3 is TGCAGTGCTACCAGAGGGGGGCTCTATGGCTACACCTTC. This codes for CSATRGGLYGYTF.

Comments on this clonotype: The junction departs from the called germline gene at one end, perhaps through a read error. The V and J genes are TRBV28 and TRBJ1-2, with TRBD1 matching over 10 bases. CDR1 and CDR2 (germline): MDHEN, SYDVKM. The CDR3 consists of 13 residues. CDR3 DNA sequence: TGTGCCAACAGTAAGACAGGGGGCCGGGGCTACACCTTC. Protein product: CANSKTGGRGYTF.

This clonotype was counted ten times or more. Here the CDR3 reads CASSPYRAARSLSQETQYF. The CDR3 nucleotides are TGTGCCAGCAGCCCCTATAGGGCAGCCAGGTCCTTAAGCCAAGAGACCCAGTACTTC. This chain joins TRBV7-9 and TRBJ2-5; D remains ambiguous. Between the trimmed V and J ends, which lost 5 bases and 1 base, there was a span of 26 bases. Germline lookup yields CDR1 SEHNR and CDR2 FQNEAQ (reference sequence). The CDR3 totals 19 residues.

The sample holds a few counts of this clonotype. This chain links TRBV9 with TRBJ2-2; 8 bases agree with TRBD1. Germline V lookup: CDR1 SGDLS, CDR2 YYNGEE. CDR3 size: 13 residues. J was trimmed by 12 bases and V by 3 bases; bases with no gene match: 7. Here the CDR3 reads CASSGARTGKLFF. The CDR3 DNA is TGTGCCAGCAGCGGGGCAAGGACAGGGAAGCTGTTTTTT.

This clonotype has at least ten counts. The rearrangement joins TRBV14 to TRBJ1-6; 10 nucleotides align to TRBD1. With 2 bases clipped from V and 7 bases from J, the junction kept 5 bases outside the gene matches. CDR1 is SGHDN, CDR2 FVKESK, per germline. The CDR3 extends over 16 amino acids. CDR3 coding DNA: TGTGCCAGCAGCCAAAGGGAGGGACAGGGGAATTCACCCCTCCACTTT. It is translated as CASSQREGQGNSPLHF. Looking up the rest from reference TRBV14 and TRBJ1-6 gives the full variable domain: EAGVTQFPSHSVIEKGQTVTLRCDPISGHDNLYWYRRVMGKEIKFLLHFVKESKQDESGMPNNRFLAERTGGTYSTLKVQPAELEDSGVYFCASSQREGQGNSPLHFGNGTRLTVT.

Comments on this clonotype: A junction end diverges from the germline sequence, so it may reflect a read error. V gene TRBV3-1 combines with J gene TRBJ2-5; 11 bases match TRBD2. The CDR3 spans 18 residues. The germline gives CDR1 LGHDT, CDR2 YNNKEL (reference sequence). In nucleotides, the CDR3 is TGTGCCAGCAGCCAGGTTTCACTCCGACTAGCGGGGCAAGAGATCCAGTACTTC. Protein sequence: CASSQVSLRLAGQEIQYF.

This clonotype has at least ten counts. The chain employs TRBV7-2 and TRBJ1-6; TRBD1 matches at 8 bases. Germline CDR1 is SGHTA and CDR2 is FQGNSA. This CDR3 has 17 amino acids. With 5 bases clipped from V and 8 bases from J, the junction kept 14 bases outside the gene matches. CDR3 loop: CASSIRQGRLLDSPLHF. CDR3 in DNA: TGTGCCAGCAGCATAAGACAGGGGCGGCTGCTAGATTCACCCCTCCACTTT.

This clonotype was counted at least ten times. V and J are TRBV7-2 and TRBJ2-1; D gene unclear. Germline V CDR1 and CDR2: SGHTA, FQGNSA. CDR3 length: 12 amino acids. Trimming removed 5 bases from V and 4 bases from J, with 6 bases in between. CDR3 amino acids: CASSITYNEQFF. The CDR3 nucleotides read TGTGCCAGCAGCATTACGTACAATGAGCAGTTCTTC.

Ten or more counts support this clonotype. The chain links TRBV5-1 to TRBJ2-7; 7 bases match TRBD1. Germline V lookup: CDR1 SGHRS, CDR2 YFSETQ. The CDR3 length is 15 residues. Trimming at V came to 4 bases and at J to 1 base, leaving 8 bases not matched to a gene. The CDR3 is CASSPLGGGSYEQYF. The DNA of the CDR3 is TGCGCCAGCAGCCCACTAGGGGGCGGTTCCTACGAGCAGTACTTC. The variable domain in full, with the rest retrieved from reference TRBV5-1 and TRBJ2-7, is KAGVTQTPRYLIKTRGQQVTLSCSPISGHRSVSWYQQTPGQGLQFLFEYFSETQRNKGNFPGRFSGRQFSNSRSEMNVSTLELGDSALYLCASSPLGGGSYEQYFGPGTRLTVT.